Below are 20 T cell receptor beta chains sequenced from a single sample in a study of blood T cell repertoires in COVID-19. The data were produced by immunoSEQ multiplex PCR, yet TCRdb's version contains in-frame clones alone and is incomplete. The profile shows 130,000 or so clones, roughly 89% of them singletons. Sequencing was performed on peripheral blood. These receptors were obtained from a man aged 55 to 70 with COVID-19, enrolled during active disease.

The chain couples TRBV6-5 to TRBJ1-6, with 9 bases that match TRBD1. Germline V gene sequence: CDR1 MNHEY, CDR2 SVGAGI. Unmatched junction bases numbered 8, after V lost 4 bases and J lost 10 bases. CDR3 size: 15 residues. The CDR3 bases are TGTGCCAGCAGTTCCCCGAGGACAGGGGTCTCACCCCTCCACTTT. Amino acid sequence: CASSSPRTGVSPLHF.

The V gene is TRBV6-2 or TRBV6-3, the J gene TRBJ2-5; no firm D call. From germline, CDR1 is MNHEY and CDR2 SVGEGT. V was cut by 6 bases and J by 7 bases, with 9 bases left in between. There are 11 residues in the CDR3. The CDR3 nucleotides read TGTGCCAGCAGCCCTCACGGGACCCAGTACTTC. It translates to CASSPHGTQYF.

Comments on this clone: Its ends do not fully match the called genes, so a read error is possible. The chain is built from TRBV20-1 and TRBJ2-7; 7 bases align to TRBD1. This CDR3 spans 10 amino acids. Looked up from germline, CDR1 is DFQATT and CDR2 is SNEGSKA (reference sequence). DNA of the CDR3: TGCAGTGCTAGAGGGGGACAGCCGTTTTTC. It codes for CSARGGQPFF.

This chain links TRBV3-1 (or the pseudogene TRBV3-2) with TRBJ1-2; D is undetermined. Trimming took off 4 bases at V and 4 bases at J, with 7 bases between the two ends. The CDR3 covers 12 residues. The germline V gene has CDR1 LGHDT and CDR2 YNNKEL (reference sequence). The CDR3 here is CASSRRAYGYTF. The CDR3, as DNA: TGTGCCAGCAGCCGGAGGGCCTATGGCTACACCTTC.

The chain couples TRBV15 to TRBJ1-1; possible D gene TRBD1, 6 bases. The CDR3 is made up of 17 amino acids. Trimming took 0 bases from V and 1 from J, leaving 15 bases between them. The germline V gene has CDR1 LNHNV and CDR2 YYDKDF (reference sequence). The chain's CDR3 is CATSRDVGGGKNTEAFF. The CDR3, as DNA: TGTGCCACCAGCAGAGATGTAGGGGGGGGAAAGAACACTGAAGCTTTCTTT.

Turning to this clone: The identical CDR3 is also encoded by other nucleotide sequences in the sample. The V and J genes are TRBV7-8 and TRBJ1-2, with D unclear. CDR1 and CDR2 from the germline V gene are SGHVS and FQNEAQ. V lost 1 base and J lost 6, with 6 bases in between. The CDR3 runs 12 residues. DNA for the CDR3: TGTGCCAGCAGCTTAGTAGGAGATGGCTACACCTTC. The encoded protein is CASSLVGDGYTF.

This clone was seen a single time. The chain links TRBV3-1 (or the pseudogene TRBV3-2) to TRBJ2-3; unclear D gene. The ends were cut back, 0 bases at V and 6 bases at J, with 7 bases in the middle. Per the germline V gene, CDR1 is LGHDT and CDR2 is YNNKEL (reference sequence). This CDR3 is built from 13 residues. The CDR3: CASSQDHRDTQYF. In DNA form, the CDR3 reads TGTGCCAGCAGCCAAGATCACCGGGATACGCAGTATTTT.

The V gene is TRBV7-9, the J gene TRBJ1-2; TRBD1 might be the D (5 bases). Trimming took 5 bases from V and 5 from J, leaving 15 bases between them. In germline, CDR1 is SEHNR, CDR2 FQNEAQ (reference sequence). CDR3 length equals 14 residues. The CDR3 region is CASSGVGGWYGYTF. The CDR3 bases are TGTGCCAGCAGCGGCGTCGGGGGTTGGTATGGCTACACCTTC.

The chain is built from TRBV5-4 and TRBJ2-4, with a possible D match to TRBD1 (6 bases). CDR1 and CDR2 (germline): SGHNT, YYREEE (reference sequence). The CDR3 is made up of 17 amino acids. Trimming cost V 6 bases and J 1 base, with 20 bases left between them. The CDR3 is CASNLIGGRFAKNIQYF. The CDR3 coding sequence is TGTGCCAGCAACCTCATAGGGGGTCGATTTGCCAAAAACATTCAGTACTTC.

The chain has TRBV5-1 and TRBJ2-7, with TRBD1 matching 12 bases. J lost 7 bases, V lost 0 bases, and 5 bases had no gene match. The CDR3 sequence is 15 residues long. The germline V gene has CDR1 SGHRS and CDR2 YFSETQ. The CDR3 DNA follows: TGCGCCAGCAGCTTGGGGGACAGGGGGCAGGAAGAGCAGTACTTC. Amino acid sequence: CASSLGDRGQEEQYF.

The gene calls are TRBV4-2 and TRBJ2-7, with a possible D match to TRBD2 (7 bases). The CDR3 length is 18 residues. From germline, CDR1 is LGHNA and CDR2 YNFKEQ. V shed 2 bases and J shed 3 bases, with 23 bases lying between them. CDR3 protein: CASSQLPGGGASFYEQYF. CDR3 coding DNA: TGTGCCAGCAGCCAACTCCCCGGAGGGGGGGCCTCTTTCTACGAGCAGTACTTC.

The V call is TRBV6-6, the J call TRBJ1-1, with 7 bases that match TRBD1. Losses at the gene ends were 10 bases for V and 1 base for J; bases not matched to a gene: 6. Per the germline V gene, CDR1 is MNHNY and CDR2 is SVGAGI (reference sequence). The CDR3 is 13 amino acids. The CDR3 loop reads CAIDRDQNTEAFF. The DNA for the CDR3 is TGTGCCATAGACAGGGACCAGAACACTGAAGCTTTCTTT.

This clone was seen a single time. This rearrangement joins TRBV5-1 to TRBJ2-1, with 14 bases matching TRBD2. The V gene end was trimmed by 2 bases and the J gene end by 7 bases; junction bases not matched to a gene: 5. The germline CDR1 and CDR2 sequences are SGHRS and YFSETQ. The CDR3 loop spans 16 amino acids. CDR3 coding DNA: TGCGCCAGCAGCTTCGGGACTAGCGGGGGAAATAATGAGCAGTTCTTC. Its translation is CASSFGTSGGNNEQFF.

A few counts support this clone. The chain combines TRBV6-5 with TRBJ1-2, with D possibly TRBD1 on 6 matching bases. CDR1 and CDR2 (germline): MNHEY, SVGAGI. Trimming cost V 4 bases and J 5 bases, with 11 bases left between them. The CDR3 contains 13 residues. Written as DNA, the CDR3 is TGTGCCAGCAGTTTGAGGGGGATATATGGCTACACCTTC. Its translation is CASSLRGIYGYTF.

This clone has a single count. CDR3 loop: CASSSPGLATDTQYF. The CDR3 DNA reads as TGTGCCAGCAGCTCCCCGGGACTTGCCACAGATACGCAGTATTTT. The V call is TRBV11-3, the J call TRBJ2-3; D is perhaps TRBD2 (6 bases). CDR3 size: 15 residues. CDR1 SGHNT and CDR2 YENEEA come from the germline V gene. Trimming left V 4 bases short and J 2 bases short, with 13 bases between. Together with reference TRBV11-3 and TRBJ2-3, the CDR3 gives the full variable domain: EAGVVQSPRYKIIEKKQPVAFWCNPISGHNTLYWYLQNLGQGPELLIRYENEEAVDDSQLPKDRFSAERLKGVDSTLKIQPAELGDSAVYLCASSSPGLATDTQYFGPGTRLTVL.

The chain joins TRBV7-2 to TRBJ2-7; TRBD2 agrees at 8 bases. CDR1 is SGHTA and CDR2 is FQGNSA in the germline V gene. V lost 5 bases and J lost 5; bases outside the gene matches: 11. The CDR3 is 15 residues long. CDR3 residues: CASSLGLALRDEQYF. The CDR3 DNA is TGTGCCAGCAGCCTAGGACTAGCCCTTAGAGACGAGCAGTACTTC.

The rearrangement links TRBV15 to TRBJ1-2, with D maybe TRBD1 (5 bases). V lost 6 bases to trimming and J lost 2 bases, with 13 bases between them. CDR3 length equals 14 residues. Germline CDR1 and CDR2: LNHNV and YYDKDF (reference sequence). CDR3 region: CATRRGYSNYGYTF. The CDR3 coding sequence is TGTGCCACCAGACGGGGGTATTCGAACTATGGCTACACCTTC.

The chain recombines TRBV11-2 with TRBJ1-1; no clear D gene. Trimming left V 4 bases short and J 3 bases short, with 21 bases between. The CDR3 is made up of 17 amino acids. CDR1 SGHAT and CDR2 FQNNGV come from the germline V gene. CDR3 nucleotides: TGTGCCAGCAGCTCCCTCCTCGGCTCAGGCCGTGACACTGAAGCTTTCTTT. This gives the protein CASSSLLGSGRDTEAFF.

The V call is TRBV11-3, the J call TRBJ2-1, with 10 bases aligning to TRBD2. Germline CDR1 reads SGHNT; CDR2 reads YENEEA. Losses at the gene ends were 2 bases for V and 7 bases for J; bases not matched to a gene: 5. The CDR3 loop spans 15 amino acids. The CDR3 DNA follows: TGTGCCAGCAGCTTAAGACTAGCGGGCCCAAATGAGCAGTTCTTC. This codes for CASSLRLAGPNEQFF.

V and J are TRBV19 and TRBJ2-7, with D perhaps matching TRBD1 (5 bases). The V gene's germline CDR1 is LNHDA and CDR2 SQIVND (reference sequence). This CDR3 has 13 amino acids. Trimming removed 9 bases from V and 0 bases from J, with 12 bases in between. The CDR3 is CASSRQGSYEQYF. CDR3 DNA: TGTGCCAGCTCAAGGCAGGGCTCCTACGAGCAGTACTTC.